This T cell receptor (beta chain) was identified in a study of blood T cell repertoires in COVID-19. Study-level background: Acute and convalescent COVID-19 samples came from the United States, Italy and Spain. The analysed material was cDNA or gDNA that came from T cells, B-cell-depleted T cells, or PBMCs.

Source study methods: How many nucleated cells were present was estimated from reference gene primer amplification. Sequenced by immunoSEQ multiplex PCR; TCRdb stores in-frame clones only, minus some. The DNA was the basis for D and trimming; V, J and clone size are from that table. The table lists about 84,000 clones, over 90% of them singletons. V trimming: 4 bases; J trimming: 9 bases; junction bases outside the gene matches: 3. The CDR3 has 11 residues. Germline V gene data show CDR1 as SGHTA and CDR2 as FQGNSA. Sequencing was done on a sample of peripheral blood. This TCR was sampled from a human donor with active COVID-19. The donor label of this sample is uncertain. This sequence joins TRBV7-2 and TRBJ2-7, with 7 bases identical to TRBD2. CDR3 DNA: TGTGCCAGCAGCTGGGGGACTATGCAGTACTTC. This encodes CASSWGTMQYF.